The following is a TCR beta chain sequence with its context. The antigen is undetermined. The study amplified TCR beta CDR3 regions using RNA transcripts. HTBI-primed RT-PCR formed the first round, and a multiplex PCR formed the second. One entry per CDR3 protein results from TCRdb running MiXCR on the multiplex PCR reads. Found here are about 58,000 distinct CDR3 sequences, roughly half of them singletons; the top ten hold roughly 4.7%. Trimming took off 5 bases at V and 0 bases at J, with 6 bases between the two ends. This CDR3 has 13 amino acids. CDR1 and CDR2 from the germline V gene are MGHDK and SYGVNS. This specimen belongs to a study of Graves' ophthalmopathy and Graves' hyperthyroidism. Excluded: other autoimmune disease, uncontrolled infection, pregnancy or lactation. Orbital computed tomography and thyroid ultrasound, along with TRAb, serum thyroxine and clinical symptoms, underpinned diagnosis. An approximately 10 ml volume of fresh peripheral blood provided the PBMCs.

Overall study results and limits: Ophthalmopathy progression prediction by the model yielded a sensitivity of 55% to 71% and a specificity of nearly 75%.

The source of this sequence is an adult woman with Graves' ophthalmopathy. The sample was peripheral blood. The chain recombines TRBV25-1 with TRBJ2-3; no reliable D call. CDR3 sequence reads: CASSTPSTDTQYF. The CDR3 DNA follows: TGTGCCAGCAGTACCCCTAGCACAGATACGCAGTATTTT.